Here is one TCR beta chain with its context. Genomic DNA for unsorted samples was obtained from approximately 100 million PBMCs. This entry comes from a study of shared clonotypes between healthy human individuals. In the study overall: A couple of female and a few male donors aged 18 to 49 were enrolled.

The germline V and J ends were trimmed by 3 bases and 2 bases, with 14 bases remaining between them. This CDR3 contains 16 residues. Germline CDR1 is MNHNS and CDR2 is SASEGT. Evenly divided among several immunoSEQ plates was the genomic DNA of each subset. Per the original methods: ImmunoSEQ sequences covered only the junction and lacked quality scores; filtering therefore differed. Produced via immunoSEQ multiplex PCR; TCRdb's table is partial and in-frame only. Clonal size and the V and J genes are those of that table, whereas D and trimming came from the DNA. The table has approximately 470,000 clones, almost 80% seen once; the top ten hold around 12%.

This chain connects TRBV6-1 to TRBJ2-4, with no clear D. This clonotype was sampled from a middle-aged woman in good health. Some clones in this sample may be carry-over from other donors' samples. The specimen was PBMCs. The chain's CDR3 is CASSEGRAVTKNIQYF. CDR3 sequence (DNA): TGTGCCAGCAGTGAGGGAAGGGCGGTGACCAAAAACATTCAGTACTTC.